The rows below give T cell receptor beta chains drawn from one sample of a study of T cells in Graves' hyperthyroidism and ophthalmopathy. TCRdb itself ran the multiplex PCR reads through MiXCR, one entry per CDR3 protein. This sample yields approximately 600,000 distinct CDR3 sequences, of which over 12% are seen a single time; approximately 4.2% belongs to the top ten. Material: blood. The receptor source for this set is a middle-aged woman with Graves' ophthalmopathy. Both conserved end residues are part of each CDR3. Fields, in order: D gene, V gene, J gene, CDR3 length, clone size, CDR3 DNA, CDR3 protein. D genes are given only for firm matches. Clone size is stated in some rows and not others, as once, few, many or a class when expanded.

D: TRBD1; V: TRBV28; J: TRBJ2-7; length: 15; size: many; DNA: TGTGCCAGCAGCTCATTGGACAGGCCCACCTACGAGCAGTACTTC; CDR3: CASSSLDRPTYEQYF
D: NA; V: TRBV28; J: TRBJ1-1; length: 14; size: once; DNA: TGTGCCAGCAGTTTAGTCATACAAAACACTGAAGCTTTCTTT; CDR3: CASSLVIQNTEAFF
D: TRBD2; V: TRBV12-3/TRBV12-4; J: TRBJ2-7; length: 15; size: few; DNA: TGTGCCAGCAATTACGATAGCGGGAGCCCTTACGAGCAGTACTTC; CDR3: CASNYDSGSPYEQYF
D: NA; V: TRBV6-5; J: TRBJ1-2; length: 15; size: many; DNA: TGTGCCAGCAGTTACTCGAGACAGCCAATCTATGGCTACACCTTC; CDR3: CASSYSRQPIYGYTF
D: NA; V: TRBV2; J: TRBJ2-7; length: 13; size: NA; DNA: TGTGCCAGCGGGGGGATCCTACGAACTGAGCAGTACTTC; CDR3: CASGGILRTEQYF
D: NA; V: TRBV11-2; J: TRBJ2-1; length: 14; size: many; DNA: TGTGCCAGCAGCTCCAATCCTCAGGGGAATGAGCAGTTCTTC; CDR3: CASSSNPQGNEQFF
D: TRBD2; V: TRBV4-1; J: TRBJ2-2; length: 17; size: many; DNA: TGCGCCAGCAGCCAAGCAAGATTGGGACTAGCGCCCGGGGAGCTGTTTTTT; CDR3: CASSQARLGLAPGELFF
D: NA; V: TRBV28; J: TRBJ2-5; length: 16; size: many; DNA: TGTGCCAGCAACTTGTCCAGGACCAGGTACCAAGAGACCCAGTACTTC; CDR3: CASNLSRTRYQETQYF
D: TRBD2; V: TRBV19; J: TRBJ2-7; length: 15; size: many; DNA: TGTGCCAGTACCAGGACTAGCGGGAGGTTTGACGAGCAGTACTTC; CDR3: CASTRTSGRFDEQYF
D: TRBD2; V: TRBV11-1; J: TRBJ2-7; length: 17; size: NA; DNA: TGTGCCAGCAGCTTACGGCACGGAACGACTAGCGCCGACGAGCAGTACTTC; CDR3: CASSLRHGTTSADEQYF
D: NA; V: TRBV2; J: TRBJ1-1; length: 12; size: many; DNA: TGTGCCAGCCGCACCGGTCAAGCTGAAGCTTTCTTT; CDR3: CASRTGQAEAFF
D: TRBD2; V: TRBV27; J: TRBJ2-2; length: 18; size: many; DNA: TGTGCCAGCAGTTTATTTGTTAGCGGGAGTTCGAACACCGGGGAGCTGTTTTTT; CDR3: CASSLFVSGSSNTGELFF
D: NA; V: TRBV4-1; J: TRBJ2-7; length: 17; size: NA; DNA: TGCGCCAGCAGCCAAGAAGTGAGAAGCGGGCTTTCCTACGAGCAGTACTTC; CDR3: CASSQEVRSGLSYEQYF
D: TRBD1; V: TRBV19; J: TRBJ2-7; length: 18; size: many; DNA: TGTGCCAGTAGTATAGTGGGCCAGTCCGGGACAGGGGCCTACGAGCAGTACTTC; CDR3: CASSIVGQSGTGAYEQYF
D: NA; V: TRBV20-1; J: TRBJ2-5; length: 12; size: many; DNA: TGCAGTGTCGCAGGAGGGCAAGAGACCCAGTACTTC; CDR3: CSVAGGQETQYF
D: NA; V: TRBV7-9; J: TRBJ2-5; length: 14; size: many; DNA: TGTGCCAGCAGCTGGCTTGGTCAACAAGAGACCCAGTACTTC; CDR3: CASSWLGQQETQYF
D: TRBD1; V: TRBV20-1; J: TRBJ1-5; length: 18; size: NA; DNA: TGCAGTGCTAGAGGATGGACAGGGGGCACTCTACCGAATCAGCCCCAGCATTTT; CDR3: CSARGWTGGTLPNQPQHF
D: NA; V: TRBV11-2; J: TRBJ1-3; length: 16; size: few; DNA: TGTGCCAGCAGCTTTAATCAGGTTTACTCTGGAAACACCATATATTTT; CDR3: CASSFNQVYSGNTIYF
D: TRBD1; V: TRBV28; J: TRBJ1-3; length: 16; size: NA; DNA: TGTGCCAGCAGTTTATCCGGACAGGGTGCGGGAAACACCATATATTTT; CDR3: CASSLSGQGAGNTIYF
D: TRBD2; V: TRBV4-2; J: TRBJ2-7; length: 17; size: NA; DNA: TGTGCCAGCAGCCAAGACCCCGGACTAGCGGGAGATCGCGAGCAGTACTTC; CDR3: CASSQDPGLAGDREQYF
D: NA; V: TRBV28; J: TRBJ1-3; length: 15; size: many; DNA: TGTGCCAGCAAGGGCGGGGACCTCTCTGGAAACACCATATATTTT; CDR3: CASKGGDLSGNTIYF
D: NA; V: TRBV6-5; J: TRBJ1-1; length: 14; size: many; DNA: TGTGCCAGCAGTTACTCGCCGGGAGCAACTGAAGCTTTCTTT; CDR3: CASSYSPGATEAFF
D: TRBD1; V: TRBV9; J: TRBJ2-7; length: 15; size: NA; DNA: TGTGCCAGCAGCGGTGGACAGGGTGTAGCCTACGAGCAGTACTTC; CDR3: CASSGGQGVAYEQYF
D: TRBD1; V: TRBV10-3; J: TRBJ1-1; length: 14; size: NA; DNA: TGTGCCATCAGTGAAACACAGGGGATTTCCGAAGCTTTCTTT; CDR3: CAISETQGISEAFF
D: NA; V: TRBV7-2; J: TRBJ2-2; length: 17; size: NA; DNA: TGTGCCAGCAGCTTAGCGGGAGGGAGGGGGGTCACCGGGGAGCTGTTTTTT; CDR3: CASSLAGGRGVTGELFF
D: NA; V: TRBV2; J: TRBJ1-2; length: 13; size: many; DNA: TGTGCCAGCAGTGTAATACAGGGTACAGGCTACACCTTC; CDR3: CASSVIQGTGYTF
D: TRBD1; V: TRBV10-3; J: TRBJ2-2; length: 15; size: many; DNA: TGTGCCATCACTTCAGACAGGGACACCACCGGGGAGCTGTTTTTT; CDR3: CAITSDRDTTGELFF
D: NA; V: TRBV11-2; J: TRBJ2-3; length: 16; size: many; DNA: TGTGCCAGCAGCTTAGGTAGCTACGGGATGGGAGATACGCAGTATTTT; CDR3: CASSLGSYGMGDTQYF
D: TRBD2; V: TRBV2; J: TRBJ2-5; length: 13; size: many; DNA: TGTGCCAGCAGTGAGGGACTAGAAGAGACCCAGTACTTC; CDR3: CASSEGLEETQYF
D: TRBD2; V: TRBV12-3/TRBV12-4; J: TRBJ2-7; length: 13; size: few; DNA: TGTGCCAGCCTCGCGGGGGGATCCTACGAGCAGTACTTC; CDR3: CASLAGGSYEQYF
D: TRBD1; V: TRBV6-2/TRBV6-3; J: TRBJ1-1; length: 14; size: many; DNA: TGTGCCAGCAGTTGGGACAGCACAAACACTGAAGCTTTCTTT; CDR3: CASSWDSTNTEAFF
D: TRBD1; V: TRBV9; J: TRBJ2-7; length: 15; size: many; DNA: TGTGCCAGCAGCGTTGGGACAGGCCCCAACTACGAGCAGTACTTC; CDR3: CASSVGTGPNYEQYF
D: TRBD1; V: TRBV29-1; J: TRBJ2-5; length: 15; size: many; DNA: TGCAGCGTGGACAGGGGGCGCGGAGGCCAAGAGACCCAGTACTTC; CDR3: CSVDRGRGGQETQYF
D: TRBD1; V: TRBV2; J: TRBJ1-5; length: 16; size: many; DNA: TGTGCCAGCAGGGAACCCGGGACAGGGGGTCGGCAGCCCCAGCATTTT; CDR3: CASREPGTGGRQPQHF
D: NA; V: TRBV7-2; J: TRBJ2-5; length: 13; size: many; DNA: TGTGCCAGCAGCTGGGCGGGGAAAGAGACCCAGTACTTC; CDR3: CASSWAGKETQYF
D: NA; V: TRBV2; J: TRBJ1-2; length: 13; size: many; DNA: TGTGCCAGCAGTGAAAAACAGGCCCTTGGCTACACCTTC; CDR3: CASSEKQALGYTF
D: NA; V: TRBV19; J: TRBJ1-5; length: 16; size: NA; DNA: TGTGCCAGTAGGTCAGACCGGGGCTATAGCAATCAGCCCCAGCATTTT; CDR3: CASRSDRGYSNQPQHF
D: NA; V: TRBV27; J: TRBJ2-4; length: 13; size: NA; DNA: TGTGCCAGCAGTTTTAAGGGTTGGGACATTCAGTACTTC; CDR3: CASSFKGWDIQYF
D: NA; V: TRBV29-1; J: TRBJ1-2; length: 12; size: many; DNA: TGCAGCGCCCGGGACGTAGAGGGGGGCTACACCTTC; CDR3: CSARDVEGGYTF
D: TRBD2; V: TRBV20-1; J: TRBJ2-7; length: 15; size: many; DNA: TGCAGTGCTAGAGAAACGGCTAGCGGGAGATACGAGCAGTACTTC; CDR3: CSARETASGRYEQYF
D: NA; V: TRBV25-1; J: TRBJ2-7; length: 13; size: many; DNA: TGTGCCAGCAGTACCTGGGGGCCCAACGAGCAGTACTTC; CDR3: CASSTWGPNEQYF
D: TRBD1; V: TRBV15; J: TRBJ1-5; length: 15; size: many; DNA: TGTGCCACCAGCACCGGGACAGGGGGTCGGCAGCCCCAGCATTTT; CDR3: CATSTGTGGRQPQHF
D: NA; V: TRBV25-1; J: TRBJ2-7; length: 15; size: NA; DNA: TGTGCCAGCAGTGATCGCAGGGTAAGCTCCTACGAGCAGTACTTC; CDR3: CASSDRRVSSYEQYF
D: NA; V: TRBV15; J: TRBJ1-1; length: 14; size: many; DNA: TGTGCCACCAGCAGAGTGGGGGGAAGGACTGAAGCTTTCTTT; CDR3: CATSRVGGRTEAFF
D: NA; V: TRBV11-1; J: TRBJ2-6; length: 18; size: NA; DNA: TGTGCCAGCAGCCCAACACCATTCAGAAACTCTGGGGCCAACGTCCTGACTTTC; CDR3: CASSPTPFRNSGANVLTF
D: NA; V: TRBV6-1; J: TRBJ1-2; length: 13; size: many; DNA: TGTGCCAGCAGGCCCACAGGGTGGTATGGCTACACCTTC; CDR3: CASRPTGWYGYTF
D: NA; V: TRBV4-2; J: TRBJ1-5; length: 16; size: few; DNA: TGTGCCAGCAGCCCTACGGGGGGAGGGTTTATTCAGCCCCAGCATTTT; CDR3: CASSPTGGGFIQPQHF
D: NA; V: TRBV6-2/TRBV6-3; J: TRBJ2-2; length: 15; size: many; DNA: TGTGCCAGCAGTTTCCAGGGGCGGAGCACCGGGGAGCTGTTTTTT; CDR3: CASSFQGRSTGELFF
D: NA; V: TRBV20-1; J: TRBJ1-1; length: 12; size: few; DNA: TGCAGTGCTAGAGGGCCGAACACTGAAGCTTTCTTT; CDR3: CSARGPNTEAFF
D: NA; V: TRBV11-1; J: TRBJ1-2; length: 17; size: NA; DNA: TGTGCCAGCAGCCGATCCCAGGGAGGGGGGGTGATCGATGGCTACACCTTC; CDR3: CASSRSQGGGVIDGYTF